This T cell receptor (beta chain) was recorded in a study of blood T cell repertoires in COVID-19. Study as a whole: PBMCs, B-cell-depleted T cells, or T cells provided the cDNA or gDNA that made up the material.

This table comes from immunoSEQ multiplex PCR, and its TCRdb copy is limited to in-frame clones, with some not included. The table lists around 300,000 clones, roughly 88% of them singletons. The CDR3 has 12 residues. Trimming stripped 10 bases from V and 1 base from J, with 11 bases between. This clonotype was sampled from a woman aged 30 to 39 with COVID-19, enrolled during active disease. Sequencing was carried out using peripheral blood. The chain is built from TRBV12-3 or TRBV12-4 and TRBJ2-7, with TRBD1 as a possible D gene (6 bases). CDR3 sequence reads: CATTDSSYEQYF. The CDR3 bases are TGTGCCACTACGGACAGTTCCTACGAGCAGTACTTC.